The T cell receptor beta chain under discussion was sequenced for a study of blood T cell repertoires in COVID-19. Profiling relied on immunoSEQ multiplex PCR, and the TCRdb table lists in-frame clones only, not all of them. The sample includes 400,000 to 550,000 clones, 80% to 90% of them seen just once. V dropped 2 bases and J dropped 6; count of bases not matched to a gene: 0. The CDR3 extends over 14 amino acids. CDR1 and CDR2 (germline): SGHTA, FQGNSA. Specimen: peripheral blood. This clonotype was obtained from a woman under 40 with acute or convalescent COVID-19. The V and J genes are TRBV7-2 and TRBJ2-1; 11 positions match TRBD2. The CDR3 reads CASSLLAGGNEQFF. For the CDR3, the DNA is TGTGCCAGCAGCTTACTAGCGGGGGGCAATGAGCAGTTCTTC.